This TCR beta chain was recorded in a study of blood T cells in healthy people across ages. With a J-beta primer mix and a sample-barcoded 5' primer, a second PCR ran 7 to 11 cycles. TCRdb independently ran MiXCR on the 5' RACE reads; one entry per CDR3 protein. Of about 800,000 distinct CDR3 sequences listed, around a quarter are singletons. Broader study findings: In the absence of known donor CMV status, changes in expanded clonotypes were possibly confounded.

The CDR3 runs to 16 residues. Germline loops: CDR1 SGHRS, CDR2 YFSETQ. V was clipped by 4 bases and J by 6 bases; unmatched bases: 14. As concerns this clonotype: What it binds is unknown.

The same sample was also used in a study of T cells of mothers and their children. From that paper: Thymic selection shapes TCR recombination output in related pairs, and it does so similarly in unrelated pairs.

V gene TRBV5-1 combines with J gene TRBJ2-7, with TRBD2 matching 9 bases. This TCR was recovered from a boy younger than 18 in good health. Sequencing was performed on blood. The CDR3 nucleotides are TGCGCCAGCAGCCCCGAGGAGCGGGGGGCAGCCAGCGAGCAGTACTTC. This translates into CASSPEERGAASEQYF. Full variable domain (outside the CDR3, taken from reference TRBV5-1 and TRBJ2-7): KAGVTQTPRYLIKTRGQQVTLSCSPISGHRSVSWYQQTPGQGLQFLFEYFSETQRNKGNFPGRFSGRQFSNSRSEMNVSTLELGDSALYLCASSPEERGAASEQYFGPGTRLTVT.